This T cell receptor beta chain was sequenced for a study of regulatory T cells in long-lasting Graves disease. Study-wide points: Those with persistent Graves' had less TCR diversity than newly diagnosed patients.

Investigators prepared the TCR beta libraries by applying iRepertoire HTBI primers and Arm-PCR of CDR3 regions. From the multiplex PCR reads, TCRdb called clonotypes with MiXCR, one entry per CDR3 protein. The table records 700,000 or so distinct CDR3 sequences, 25% to 35% of them present only once. This clonotype showed up many times. Its target is unknown. The time point was: persistent/refractory GD, antithyroid drugs over 5 years with positive TRAb. Preparation of the TCR library used RNA extracted from PBMCs. Germline V gives CDR1 MNHNS, CDR2 SASEGT. Between the trimmed V and J ends, which lost 7 bases and 3 bases, there was a span of 12 bases. The CDR3 covers 13 residues.

This sequence originates from a female donor with Graves disease. The gene calls are TRBV6-1 and TRBJ1-1; D gene unclear. Source: peripheral blood mononuclear cells (PBMCs), taken when the disease was refractory, from a patient treated with antithyroid drugs. The CDR3 coding sequence is TGTGCCAGCATCTCGCCGCAGGACACTGAAGCTTTCTTT. This encodes CASISPQDTEAFF.